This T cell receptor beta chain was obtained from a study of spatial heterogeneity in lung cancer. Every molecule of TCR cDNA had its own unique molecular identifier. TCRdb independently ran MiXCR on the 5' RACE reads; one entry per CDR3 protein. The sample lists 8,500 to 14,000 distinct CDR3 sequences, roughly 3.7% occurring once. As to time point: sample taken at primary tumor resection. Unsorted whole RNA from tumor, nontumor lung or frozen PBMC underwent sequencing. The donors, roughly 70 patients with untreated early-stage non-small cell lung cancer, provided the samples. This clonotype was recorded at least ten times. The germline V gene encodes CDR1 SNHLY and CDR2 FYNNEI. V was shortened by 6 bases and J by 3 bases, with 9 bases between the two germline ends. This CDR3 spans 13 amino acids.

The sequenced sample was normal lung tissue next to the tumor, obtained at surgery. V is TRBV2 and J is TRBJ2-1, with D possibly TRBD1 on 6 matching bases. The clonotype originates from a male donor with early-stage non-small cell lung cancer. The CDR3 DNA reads TGTGCCAGCAGCCAGGGGCGCTACAATGAGCAGTTCTTC. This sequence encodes CASSQGRYNEQFF. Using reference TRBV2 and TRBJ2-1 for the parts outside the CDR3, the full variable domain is EPEVTQTPSHQVTQMGQEVILRCVPISNHLYFYWYRQILGQKVEFLVSFYNNEISEKSEIFDDQFSVERPDGSNFTLKIRSTKLEDSAMYFCASSQGRYNEQFFGPGTRLTVL.